This is a list of T cell receptor beta chains from one sample in a study of OX40 agonist ivuxolimab in advanced cancers. Here immunoSEQ multiplex PCR was the method, and the copy in TCRdb shows in-frame clones only, minus some. The table has around 72,000 clones, 75% to 90% seen once. Sequencing used CD4+ or CD8+ T cells sorted from blood, obtained in a trial of the OX40 agonist ivuxolimab. The receptors stem from an adult with an advanced solid tumor such as melanoma, head and neck, liver or kidney cancer. Both conserved end residues are part of each CDR3. D genes are given only for firm matches. Clone size, where shown, is once, few, many, or a class for clones that have expanded.

D gene	CDR3 length	J gene	clone size	V gene	CDR3 protein	CDR3 DNA
TRBD2	14	TRBJ2-1	NA	TRBV5-1	CASSREGLAGEQFF	TGCGCCAGCAGCAGGGAGGGACTAGCAGGTGAGCAGTTCTTC
NA	16	TRBJ1-3	NA	TRBV6-5	CASSYSPRGAGNTIYF	TGTGCCAGCAGTTACTCGCCCAGGGGAGCTGGAAACACCATATATTTT
NA	15	TRBJ2-7	NA	TRBV19	CASSIAFGGFYEQYF	TGTGCCAGTAGTATAGCTTTTGGAGGCTTCTACGAGCAGTACTTC
TRBD1	17	TRBJ1-2	NA	TRBV5-6	CASSPPGQPVKVGGYTF	TGTGCCAGCAGCCCGCCGGGACAGCCGGTAAAGGTTGGTGGCTACACCTTC
NA	14	TRBJ2-7	once	TRBV13	CASSLEADSYEQYF	TGTGCCAGCAGCTTAGAGGCAGATTCCTACGAGCAGTACTTC
TRBD1	12	TRBJ1-1	NA	TRBV10-3	CASRQGNTEAFF	TGTGCCAGTCGACAGGGGAACACTGAAGCTTTCTTT
TRBD2	15	TRBJ2-2	NA	TRBV5-4	CASSLVGRDTGELFF	TGTGCCAGCAGCTTGGTCGGGAGGGACACCGGGGAGCTGTTTTTT
TRBD1	16	TRBJ1-2	NA	TRBV19	CASSMWLGQGDYGYTF	TGTGCCAGTAGTATGTGGCTGGGACAGGGGGACTATGGCTACACCTTC
NA	14	TRBJ2-6	NA	TRBV25-1	CASSGGPGANVLTF	TGTGCCAGCAGTGGGGGGCCGGGGGCCAACGTCCTGACTTTC
TRBD2	15	TRBJ2-1	NA	TRBV6-5	CASSNREGAYNEQFF	TGTGCCAGCAGTAACCGGGAGGGAGCCTACAATGAGCAGTTCTTC
NA	12	TRBJ1-1	NA	TRBV11-3	CASSRGNTEAFF	TGTGCCAGCAGCCGGGGGAACACTGAAGCTTTCTTT
NA	17	TRBJ1-3	NA	TRBV5-6	CASSWGPDTSSGNTIYF	TGTGCCAGCAGCTGGGGGCCCGACACCAGCTCTGGAAACACCATATATTTT
NA	15	TRBJ1-1	NA	TRBV12-5	CASGENRRGNTEAFF	TGTGCTAGTGGTGAAAACAGGCGGGGGAACACTGAAGCTTTCTTT
NA	15	TRBJ1-5	NA	TRBV15	CATRARGAVNQPQHF	TGTGCCACCAGAGCTAGGGGGGCGGTCAATCAGCCCCAGCATTTT
TRBD2	19	TRBJ2-3	NA	TRBV4-1	CASSPREGQRGAYTDTQYF	TGCGCCAGCAGCCCCCGAGAGGGCCAGCGGGGGGCGTACACAGATACGCAGTATTTT
TRBD1	14	TRBJ1-5	NA	TRBV6-6	CASSRDRGGQPQHF	TGTGCCAGCAGCCGGGACAGGGGAGGTCAGCCCCAGCATTTT
NA	16	TRBJ2-3	NA	TRBV25-1	CASTSIGLASTDTQYF	TGTGCCAGCACCTCTATAGGACTTGCTAGCACAGATACGCAGTATTTT
NA	13	TRBJ1-3	NA	TRBV18	CASSGQVENTIYF	TGTGCCAGCTCAGGCCAGGTCGAAAACACCATATATTTT
NA	13	TRBJ1-1	NA	TRBV19	CASSMGGNTEAFF	TGTGCCAGTAGTATGGGGGGGAACACTGAAGCTTTCTTT
NA	13	TRBJ1-2	once	TRBV10-1	CASSESRFNGYTF	TGCGCCAGCAGTGAGTCCCGTTTTAATGGCTACACCTTC
TRBD1	14	TRBJ1-4	NA	TRBV29-1	CSVGAGGIDEKLFF	TGCAGCGTTGGAGCAGGGGGCATCGATGAAAAACTGTTTTTT
NA	12	TRBJ2-1	few	TRBV11-2	CASSLTTGEQFF	TGTGCCAGCAGCTTAACCACAGGTGAGCAGTTCTTC
NA	14	TRBJ2-3	NA	TRBV7-2	CASSLGLPPDTQYF	TGTGCCAGCAGCTTAGGACTACCACCAGATACGCAGTATTTT